The 20 T cell receptor beta chains below were found in one sample sequenced in a study of blood T cell repertoires in COVID-19. Libraries were prepared by immunoSEQ multiplex PCR; TCRdb keeps only in-frame clonotypes and omits some of them. The sample lists around 200,000 clones, approximately 81% occurring once. The sequenced sample consisted of peripheral blood. The receptor set was obtained from a woman between 65 and 79 years old with COVID-19, enrolled during active disease.

The J gene is TRBJ2-1, the V gene TRBV27, with 10 bases identical to TRBD2. The CDR3 loop spans 15 amino acids. CDR1 is MNHEY and CDR2 is SMNVEV in the germline V gene (reference sequence). The V segment lost 4 bases and the J segment 6 bases; nucleotides outside the gene matches: 6. CDR3 DNA sequence: TGTGCCAGCAGTTCAGCGGGAGGGGGGCTCAATGAGCAGTTCTTC. Amino acids: CASSSAGGGLNEQFF.

The V and J genes are TRBV30 and TRBJ2-7, with 7 bases lining up with TRBD2. Germline V gene data show CDR1 as GTSNPN and CDR2 as SVGIG (reference sequence). The CDR3 has 13 residues. Unmatched junction bases numbered 5, after V lost 2 bases and J lost 4 bases. CDR3 in amino acids: CAWSRASGYEQYF. CDR3 DNA sequence: TGTGCCTGGAGTAGGGCTAGCGGTTACGAGCAGTACTTC. The full variable domain, in which reference TRBV30 and TRBJ2-7 provide the parts outside the CDR3, is SQTIHQWPATLVQPVGSPLSLECTVEGTSNPNLYWYRQAAGRGLQLLFYSVGIGQISSEVPQNLSASRPQDRQFILSSKKLLLSDSGFYLCAWSRASGYEQYFGPGTRLTVT.

The rearrangement joins TRBV6-1 to TRBJ2-5; 9 nucleotides agree with TRBD2. Germline V CDR1 and CDR2: MNHNS, SASEGT. The CDR3 contains 17 residues. V lost 0 bases, J lost 3 bases, and 8 bases stayed unmatched. The CDR3: CASSEAGSGGGKETQYF. DNA of the CDR3: TGTGCCAGCAGTGAAGCGGGTAGCGGGGGCGGGAAAGAGACCCAGTACTTC.

V and J are TRBV5-6 and TRBJ2-1, with a weak D call TRBD2 (5 bases). The CDR3 is 16 residues long. Trimming removed 3 bases from V and 3 bases from J, with 16 bases in between. Germline lookup yields CDR1 SGHDT and CDR2 YYEEEE. The chain's CDR3 is CASSSRRGFGYNEQFF. The CDR3 DNA sequence: TGTGCCAGCAGCTCCCGTCGGGGATTCGGCTACAATGAGCAGTTCTTC.

The chain uses TRBV7-9 and TRBJ2-5; tentatively, D is TRBD1 (5 bases). V was pared by 3 bases and J by 7 bases, with 6 bases between. The V gene's germline CDR1 is SEHNR and CDR2 FQNEAQ (reference sequence). CDR3 length: 11 residues. The CDR3 DNA reads as TGTGCCAGCAGCTTTAGGGGGACCCAGTACTTC. It yields the protein CASSFRGTQYF.

The chain links TRBV28 to TRBJ2-6; 8 nucleotides align to TRBD1. The germline V gene encodes CDR1 MDHEN and CDR2 SYDVKM. V lost 5 bases, J lost 0 bases, and 6 bases stayed unmatched. The CDR3 runs to 17 residues. CDR3 amino acids: CASSDGTGLSGANVLTF. CDR3 in DNA: TGTGCCAGCAGTGACGGGACAGGCCTCTCTGGGGCCAACGTCCTGACTTTC.

The rearrangement joins TRBV5-1 to TRBJ1-2; no reliable D call. Germline V lookup: CDR1 SGHRS, CDR2 YFSETQ. V lost 7 bases, J lost 1 base, and 8 bases lay in between. This CDR3 spans 12 amino acids. The CDR3 protein is CASGENNYGYTF. CDR3 sequence (DNA): TGCGCCAGCGGGGAGAATAACTATGGCTACACCTTC. The whole variable domain, remainder taken from reference TRBV5-1 and TRBJ1-2, is KAGVTQTPRYLIKTRGQQVTLSCSPISGHRSVSWYQQTPGQGLQFLFEYFSETQRNKGNFPGRFSGRQFSNSRSEMNVSTLELGDSALYLCASGENNYGYTFGSGTRLTVV.

The V gene is TRBV7-3, the J gene TRBJ2-1; a possible D gene is TRBD2 (7 bases). The CDR3 length is 15 residues. The germline V gene encodes CDR1 SGHTA and CDR2 FQGTGA. V was cut by 1 base and J by 5 bases, with 12 bases left in between. The CDR3 sequence is CASSLSAGANNEQFF. The CDR3 bases are TGTGCCAGCAGCTTAAGCGCGGGGGCGAACAATGAGCAGTTCTTC.

This chain uses TRBV15 with TRBJ2-7, with 7 nucleotides matching TRBD1. This CDR3 is built from 13 residues. V lost 4 bases and J lost 5; bases outside the gene matches: 5. Germline CDR1 LNHNV, CDR2 YYDKDF (reference sequence). CDR3 protein: CATSTRQGHEQYF. Written as DNA, the CDR3 is TGTGCCACCAGCACTCGACAGGGCCACGAGCAGTACTTC.

This chain's CDR3 is CASSEPRGTGRETEAFF. DNA of the CDR3: TGTGCCAGCAGTGAACCGAGGGGGACAGGGCGGGAAACTGAAGCTTTCTTT. The J gene is TRBJ1-1, the V gene TRBV25-1, with 9 bases aligning to TRBD1. Per germline, CDR1 MGHDK and CDR2 SYGVNS. The CDR3 has 17 residues. The V gene end was trimmed by 2 bases and the J gene end by 5 bases; junction bases not matched to a gene: 12.

The chain uses TRBV6-5 and TRBJ2-1, with D possibly being TRBD2 (5 bases). The germline gives CDR1 MNHEY, CDR2 SVGAGI. The CDR3 extends over 13 amino acids. The V end lost 11 bases, the J end lost 9 bases, and 20 bases lay between the germline ends. CDR3 residues: CAVRLEGGLEQFF. CDR3 DNA: TGTGCCGTGCGGCTAGAGGGCGGTCTTGAGCAGTTCTTC.

The chain carries TRBV6-1 and TRBJ1-6; D uncertain. The V gene lost 3 bases and the J gene lost 7 bases, with 10 bases spanning the gap. Germline values: CDR1 MNHNS, CDR2 SASEGT. The CDR3 has 14 residues. CDR3 nucleotide sequence: TGTGCCAGCAGTGACGCGGGGTTCAATTCACCCCTCCACTTT. Its protein is CASSDAGFNSPLHF.

The V and J genes are TRBV9 and TRBJ1-6; 7 bases fit TRBD1. Trimming took 3 bases from V and 6 from J; bases not matched to a gene: 6. The CDR3 contains 15 residues. Germline CDR1 and CDR2: SGDLS and YYNGEE. The CDR3 nucleotides are TGTGCCAGCAGCGGAGGGACAGAAGTTAATTCACCCCTCCACTTT. Translation gives CASSGGTEVNSPLHF.

This clone was seen a few times. The chain links TRBV28 to TRBJ2-7, with a tentative D call TRBD2 (5 bases). CDR3 length: 14 amino acids. CDR1 is MDHEN, CDR2 SYDVKM, per germline. Trimming took off 4 bases at V and 4 bases at J, with 14 bases between the two ends. DNA of the CDR3: TGTGCCAGCAGTTATGGACTTGCTGGGTACGAGCAGTACTTC. Protein sequence: CASSYGLAGYEQYF. Variable domain in full (rest from reference TRBV28 and TRBJ2-7): DVKVTQSSRYLVKRTGEKVFLECVQDMDHENMFWYRQDPGLGLRLIYFSYDVKMKEKGDIPEGYSVSREKKERFSLILESASTNQTSMYLCASSYGLAGYEQYFGPGTRLTVT.

The chain employs TRBV30 and TRBJ2-2; 7 bases match TRBD1. This CDR3 is 14 amino acids long. J lost 5 bases, V lost 2 bases, and 5 bases had no gene match. The germline gives CDR1 GTSNPN, CDR2 SVGIG (reference sequence). The CDR3 DNA follows: TGTGCCTGGAGTAGGCACAGGGGAACCGGGGAGCTGTTTTTT. Translated, it gives CAWSRHRGTGELFF.

This clone was seen only once. Within the sample, other DNA sequences also encode this same CDR3. The J gene is TRBJ1-2, the V gene TRBV6-5; D is perhaps TRBD1 (6 bases). Trimming cost V 3 bases and J 7 bases, with 9 bases left between them. CDR3 size: 12 residues. The germline V gene encodes CDR1 MNHEY and CDR2 SVGAGI. The CDR3 protein is CASSYGGGGYTF. CDR3 nucleotide sequence: TGTGCCAGCAGTTATGGGGGCGGTGGCTACACCTTC.

The chain uses TRBV29-1 and TRBJ2-3; 8 bases line up with TRBD1. V shed 1 base, J shed 6 bases, and the junction held 3 bases outside the gene matches. Germline V gene data show CDR1 as SQVTM and CDR2 as ANQGSEA. CDR3 length: 13 amino acids. CDR3 DNA: TGCAGCGTTGAAGGGACAGGGCCGGATACGCAGTATTTT. Translating gives CSVEGTGPDTQYF.

This chain links TRBV7-3 with TRBJ1-1, with 8 bases lining up with TRBD1. The CDR3 has 14 residues. Looked up from germline, CDR1 is SGHTA and CDR2 is FQGTGA. Trimming removed 5 bases from V and 5 bases from J; junction bases left unmatched: 7. The CDR3 region has the DNA TGTGCCAGCAGCCCACAGGGGGTGGGTACTGAAGCTTTCTTT. Translating gives CASSPQGVGTEAFF.

The chain is built from TRBV7-9 and TRBJ2-7; possibly TRBD1 for D (6 bases). This CDR3 contains 16 residues. V lost 5 bases and J lost 4, with 21 bases in between. Per germline, CDR1 SEHNR and CDR2 FQNEAQ (reference sequence). CDR3 loop: CASSPLGTPSLYEQYF. As DNA, the CDR3 is TGTGCCAGCAGCCCACTTGGGACACCCTCTCTTTACGAGCAGTACTTC.

CDR3 residues: CASSFQVRRGQFF. The CDR3 DNA reads as TGTGCCAGCAGCTTTCAGGTGCGCCGGGGGCAGTTCTTC. This chain links TRBV7-8 with TRBJ2-1, with a tentative D call TRBD2 (5 bases). The V gene lost 3 bases and the J gene lost 12 bases, with 15 bases spanning the gap. The CDR3 runs 13 residues. Per the germline V gene, CDR1 is SGHVS and CDR2 is FQNEAQ.